The 17 T cell receptor beta chains given below trace back to one sample, sequenced in a study of blood T cell repertoires in COVID-19. Some clones are missing from TCRdb's copy, which holds only in-frame ones; the method was immunoSEQ multiplex PCR. The data contain about 400,000 clones, around 90% of them singletons. Sequenced: PBMCs or T cells enriched from blood (not recorded which). These receptors all come from a woman in her thirties or forties with acute COVID-19.

The V gene is TRBV19, the J gene TRBJ1-2; D possibly corresponds to TRBD1 (6 bases). CDR1 is LNHDA and CDR2 is SQIVND in the germline V gene (reference sequence). This CDR3 has 14 amino acids. V lost 4 bases and J lost 4, with 13 bases in between. For the CDR3, the DNA is TGTGCCAGTAGTACCGCGGGGGGCACCTATGGCTACACCTTC. Translating gives CASSTAGGTYGYTF.

This sequence joins TRBV5-1 and TRBJ2-2, with D hard to call. Germline values: CDR1 SGHRS, CDR2 YFSETQ. The CDR3 extends over 13 amino acids. V dropped 4 bases and J dropped 4 bases, with 8 bases sitting between them. The CDR3 sequence: CASSGDITGELFF. CDR3 sequence (DNA): TGCGCCAGCAGCGGAGATATCACCGGGGAGCTGTTTTTT.

The chain couples TRBV11-2 to TRBJ1-1; D gene uncertain. This CDR3 has 13 amino acids. Between the trimmed V and J ends, which lost 3 bases and 8 bases, there was a span of 13 bases. Germline V gene data show CDR1 as SGHAT and CDR2 as FQNNGV. CDR3 nucleotide sequence: TGTGCCAGCAGCTTCCCCTCGGCGGGGGAAGCTTTCTTT. It codes for CASSFPSAGEAFF.

This chain connects TRBV6-5 to TRBJ1-1, with D possibly being TRBD1 (6 bases). The germline CDR1 and CDR2 sequences are MNHEY and SVGAGI. This CDR3 contains 15 residues. V was trimmed by 5 bases and J by 4 bases, leaving 17 bases between them. Here the CDR3 reads CASSISAGVGTEAFF. CDR3 sequence (DNA): TGTGCCAGCAGTATCTCTGCAGGGGTGGGCACTGAAGCTTTCTTT.

The chain links TRBV19 to TRBJ2-1, with a possible D match to TRBD2 (5 bases). The CDR3 covers 14 residues. The V gene's germline CDR1 is LNHDA and CDR2 SQIVND (reference sequence). With 3 bases removed from V and 10 bases from J, the gap between germline ends came to 16 bases. The CDR3 DNA follows: TGTGCCAGTAGTATGGTAAGCGGCCCTTTGGAGCAGTTCTTC. This sequence encodes CASSMVSGPLEQFF.

The J gene is TRBJ1-1, the V gene TRBV19; D gene unclear. The CDR3 is 12 amino acids. Germline lookup yields CDR1 LNHDA and CDR2 SQIVND (reference sequence). V shed 6 bases and J shed 10 bases, with 15 bases lying between them. CDR3: CASSGDRLRAFF. The CDR3 DNA sequence: TGTGCCAGTAGCGGCGATAGACTACGAGCTTTCTTT.

The chain has TRBV10-2 and TRBJ1-1; D is unclear. V dropped 3 bases and J dropped 7 bases, with 9 bases sitting between them. The CDR3 totals 12 residues. Germline CDR1 reads WSHSY; CDR2 reads SAAADI. The CDR3 DNA reads as TGCGCCAGCAGTGATGCCCGGAGTGAAGCTTTCTTT. Amino acid sequence: CASSDARSEAFF.

This chain joins TRBV18 and TRBJ1-1, with D possibly TRBD1 on 5 matching bases. CDR1 and CDR2 from the germline V gene are KGHSH and LQKENI. The CDR3 loop spans 14 amino acids. The germline V and J ends were trimmed by 5 bases and 4 bases, with 14 bases remaining between them. CDR3 DNA: TGTGCCAGCTCATCATCAATGGGGGGCACTGAAGCTTTCTTT. It codes for CASSSSMGGTEAFF.

This chain connects TRBV30 to TRBJ1-1; D unresolved. With 3 bases removed from V and 7 bases from J, the gap between germline ends came to 12 bases. The CDR3 is 12 residues long. The germline V gene encodes CDR1 GTSNPN and CDR2 SVGIG (reference sequence). In nucleotides, the CDR3 is TGTGCCTGGAGCTTCGGAGTTGGTGAAGCTTTCTTT. It translates to CAWSFGVGEAFF.

The chain links TRBV3-1 (or the pseudogene TRBV3-2) to TRBJ2-3; 9 bases line up with TRBD2. The CDR3 has 16 amino acids. After removal of 1 base from V and 6 bases from J, the junction contained 8 bases not matched to a gene. CDR1 is LGHDT and CDR2 is YNNKEL in the germline V gene (reference sequence). CDR3 loop: CASSQVSGGPRDTQYF. In DNA form, the CDR3 reads TGTGCCAGCAGCCAAGTGAGCGGGGGGCCCCGCGATACGCAGTATTTT.

V usage is TRBV9 and J usage is TRBJ1-2; 11 positions agree with TRBD1. This CDR3 contains 15 residues. The junction had 4 bases not matched to a gene; V was cut back by 4 bases and J by 2 bases. Germline lookup yields CDR1 SGDLS and CDR2 YYNGEE. The CDR3 protein is CASSPRTGGNYGYTF. The DNA of the CDR3 is TGTGCCAGCAGCCCCCGGACAGGGGGCAACTATGGCTACACCTTC.

The chain employs TRBV10-3 and TRBJ1-1; D perhaps matches TRBD1 (6 bases). CDR1 is ENHRY, CDR2 SYGVKD, per germline. V was clipped by 3 bases and J by 5 bases, with 7 bases between them. The CDR3 is made up of 12 amino acids. The CDR3 reads CAISDRGTEAFF. The CDR3 coding sequence is TGTGCCATCAGTGACAGGGGAACTGAAGCTTTCTTT.

The genes are TRBV19 and TRBJ1-2; tentative D call: TRBD1 (5 bases). The germline CDR1 and CDR2 sequences are LNHDA and SQIVND (reference sequence). With 5 bases removed from V and 3 bases from J, the gap between germline ends came to 10 bases. This CDR3 is built from 13 residues. The CDR3 is CASSFQGDYGYTF. CDR3 nucleotide sequence: TGTGCCAGTAGTTTCCAAGGGGACTATGGCTACACCTTC.

The genes are TRBV11-3 and TRBJ1-1, with 10 positions matching TRBD1. Germline V gives CDR1 SGHNT, CDR2 YENEEA. Trimming took 5 bases from V and 6 from J; bases not matched to a gene: 6. This CDR3 has 14 residues. The CDR3 nucleotides are TGTGCCAGCAGCATCAGACAGGGGGCGGCTGAAGCTTTCTTT. Its protein product is CASSIRQGAAEAFF. Full variable domain (outside the CDR3, taken from reference TRBV11-3 and TRBJ1-1): EAGVVQSPRYKIIEKKQPVAFWCNPISGHNTLYWYLQNLGQGPELLIRYENEEAVDDSQLPKDRFSAERLKGVDSTLKIQPAELGDSAVYLCASSIRQGAAEAFFGQGTRLTVV.

The chain is built from TRBV10-2 and TRBJ1-5; weak D call: TRBD1 (5 bases). CDR1 is WSHSY, CDR2 SAAADI, per germline. The V gene lost 3 bases and the J gene lost 6 bases, with 9 bases spanning the gap. The CDR3 spans 13 residues. The DNA of the CDR3 is TGCGCCAGCAGTGAAGGGGAATTTCAGCCCCAGCATTTT. It translates to CASSEGEFQPQHF.

This clone has at least ten counts. The chain recombines TRBV4-2 with TRBJ1-5, with unresolved D. The germline V and J ends were trimmed by 1 base and 7 bases, with 14 bases remaining between them. The V gene's germline CDR1 is LGHNA and CDR2 YNFKEQ. The CDR3 spans 15 residues. DNA for the CDR3: TGTGCCAGCAGCCAAGCGACTACGCAGGCCCAGCCCCAGCATTTT. This translates into CASSQATTQAQPQHF.

The rearrangement links TRBV21-1 to TRBJ2-5; TRBD2, the table's D call, was not compared with the DNA. TRBV21-1 is classified as a pseudogene. The CDR3 consists of 21 residues. CDR3 residues: CASSSRYPSRGGALIRETQYF. As DNA, the CDR3 is TGTGCCAGCAGCTCGCGCTACCCTAGCCGCGGGGGGGCCTTAATTCGAGAGACCCAGTACTTC.